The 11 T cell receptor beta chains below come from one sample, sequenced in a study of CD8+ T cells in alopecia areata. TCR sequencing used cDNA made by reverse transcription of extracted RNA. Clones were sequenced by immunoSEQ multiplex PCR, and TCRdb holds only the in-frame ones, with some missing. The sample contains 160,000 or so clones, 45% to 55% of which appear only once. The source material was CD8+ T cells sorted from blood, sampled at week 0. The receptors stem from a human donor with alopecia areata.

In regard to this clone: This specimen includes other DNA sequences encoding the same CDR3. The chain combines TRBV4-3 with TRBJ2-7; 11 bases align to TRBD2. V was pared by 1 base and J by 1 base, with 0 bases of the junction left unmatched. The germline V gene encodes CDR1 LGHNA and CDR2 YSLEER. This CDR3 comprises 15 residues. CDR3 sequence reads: CASSQGLAGSYEQYF. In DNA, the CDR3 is TGCGCCAGCAGCCAAGGACTAGCGGGGTCCTACGAGCAGTACTTC.

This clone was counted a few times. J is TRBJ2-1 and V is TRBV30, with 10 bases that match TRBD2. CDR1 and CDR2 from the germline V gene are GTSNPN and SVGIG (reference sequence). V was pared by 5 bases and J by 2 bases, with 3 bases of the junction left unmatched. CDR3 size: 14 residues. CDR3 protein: CAWQLAGAYNEQFF. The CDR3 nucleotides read TGTGCCTGGCAGCTAGCGGGGGCCTACAATGAGCAGTTCTTC.

CDR3 bases: TGTGCCAGCAGCCAAGACAGGAGAACCTACGAGCAGTACTTC. Amino acid sequence: CASSQDRRTYEQYF. The chain carries TRBV14 and TRBJ2-7; D uncertain. The CDR3 contains 14 residues. CDR1 is SGHDN and CDR2 is FVKESK in the germline V gene. The V end lost 0 bases, the J end lost 2 bases, and 8 bases lay between the germline ends.

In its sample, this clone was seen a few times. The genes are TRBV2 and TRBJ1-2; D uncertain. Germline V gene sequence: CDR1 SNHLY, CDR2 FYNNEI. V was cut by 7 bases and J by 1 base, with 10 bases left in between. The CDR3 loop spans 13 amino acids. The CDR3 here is CASKDGDNYGYTF. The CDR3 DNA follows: TGTGCCAGCAAGGACGGAGATAACTATGGCTACACCTTC.

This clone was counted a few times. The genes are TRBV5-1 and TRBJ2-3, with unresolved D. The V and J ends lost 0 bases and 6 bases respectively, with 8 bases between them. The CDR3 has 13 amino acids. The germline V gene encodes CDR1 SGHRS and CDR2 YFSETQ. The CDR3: CASSLALGDTQYF. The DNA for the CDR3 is TGCGCCAGCAGCTTGGCCCTGGGGGATACGCAGTATTTT.

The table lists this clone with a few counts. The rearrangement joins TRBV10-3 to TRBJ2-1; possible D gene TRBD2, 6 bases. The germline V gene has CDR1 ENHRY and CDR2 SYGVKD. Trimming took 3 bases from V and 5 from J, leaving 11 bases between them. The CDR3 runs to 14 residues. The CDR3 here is CAISETGGDNEQFF. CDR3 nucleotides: TGTGCCATCAGTGAAACCGGGGGAGACAATGAGCAGTTCTTC.

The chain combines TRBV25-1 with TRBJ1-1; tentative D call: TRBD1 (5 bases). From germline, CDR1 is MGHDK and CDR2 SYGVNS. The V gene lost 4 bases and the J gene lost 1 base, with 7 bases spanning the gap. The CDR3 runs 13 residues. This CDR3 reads CASSAGGNTEAFF. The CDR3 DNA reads TGTGCCAGCAGTGCCGGGGGGAACACTGAAGCTTTCTTT.

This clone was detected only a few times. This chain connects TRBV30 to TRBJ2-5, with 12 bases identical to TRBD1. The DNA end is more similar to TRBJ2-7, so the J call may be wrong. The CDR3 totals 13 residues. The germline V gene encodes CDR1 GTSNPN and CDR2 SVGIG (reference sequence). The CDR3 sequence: CAWIGTGGNEQYF. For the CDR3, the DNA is TGTGCCTGGATCGGGACAGGGGGCAACGAGCAGTACTTC.

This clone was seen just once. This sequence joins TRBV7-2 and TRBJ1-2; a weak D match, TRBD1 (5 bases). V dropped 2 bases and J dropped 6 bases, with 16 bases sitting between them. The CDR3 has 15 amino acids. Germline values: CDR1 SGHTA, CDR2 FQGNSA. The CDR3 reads CASSLSGNSLDGYTF. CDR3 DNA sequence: TGTGCCAGCAGCTTATCAGGGAACTCACTTGATGGCTACACCTTC.

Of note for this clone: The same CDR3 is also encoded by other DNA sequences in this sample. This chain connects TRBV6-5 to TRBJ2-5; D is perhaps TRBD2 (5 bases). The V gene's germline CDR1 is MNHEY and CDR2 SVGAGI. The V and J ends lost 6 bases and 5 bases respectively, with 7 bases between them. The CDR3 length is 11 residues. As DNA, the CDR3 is TGTGCCAGCAGGGGCGGGGAGACCCAGTACTTC. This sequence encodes CASRGGETQYF.

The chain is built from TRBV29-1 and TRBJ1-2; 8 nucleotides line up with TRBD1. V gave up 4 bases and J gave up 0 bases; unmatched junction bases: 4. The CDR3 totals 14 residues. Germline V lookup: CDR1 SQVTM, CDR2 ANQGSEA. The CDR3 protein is CSVAGQGANYGYTF. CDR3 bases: TGCAGCGTTGCCGGACAGGGAGCTAACTATGGCTACACCTTC.